This TCR beta chain stems from a study of shared clonotypes between healthy human individuals. The CDR3 has 16 residues. V lost 0 bases and J 8 bases, leaving 16 bases between the germline ends. From germline, CDR1 is LNHNV and CDR2 YYDKDF (reference sequence). At deep level, the assay was performed. As handled by the study authors: ImmunoSEQ gave junction-only sequences without quality scores, so filtering differed. Profiled with immunoSEQ multiplex PCR; TCRdb holds only in-frame clones, not every one. The V and J calls and clone size were taken over from that table, and D and trimming were inferred from the DNA. The table has 450,000 to 500,000 clones, 60% to 80% seen once.

This sequence joins TRBV15 and TRBJ1-4; D is uncertain. The TCR sequence derives from a woman between 35 and 50 years old in good health. Some clones in this sample may be carry-over from other donors' samples. Sequencing input: PBMCs. Here the CDR3 reads CATSRDSLPQGEKLFF. The CDR3 DNA sequence: TGTGCCACCAGCAGAGATTCACTACCTCAAGGGGAAAAACTGTTTTTT.